This entry concerns a single TCR beta chain. V lost 4 bases and J 0 bases, leaving 13 bases between the germline ends. The germline CDR1 and CDR2 sequences are SGDLS and YYNGEE. The CDR3 is made up of 16 amino acids. Per the study methods: Researchers report that nucleated cell counts were estimated from reference gene primer amplification. Assay: immunoSEQ multiplex PCR; the TCRdb copy retains only in-frame clones and omits some. V, J and clone size reflect that table, while D and trimming were determined from the DNA. The table includes about 280,000 clones, around 87% detected once. These data belong to a study of blood T cell repertoires in COVID-19. Study-wide background: Acute and convalescent COVID-19 specimens originated in the United States, Italy and Spain.

The clonotype comes from a woman between 25 and 40 years old who had recovered from COVID-19. The V and J genes are TRBV9 and TRBJ2-2; D not certain. The sequenced material came from peripheral blood. The CDR3, as DNA: TGTGCCAGCAGCTCGAGTGGCGCGGCGAACACCGGGGAGCTGTTTTTT. This encodes CASSSSGAANTGELFF.